The sample holds one count of the clone carrying this T cell receptor (beta chain). These data come from a study of T cell changes during pregnancy in multiple sclerosis. V dropped 4 bases and J dropped 4; count of bases not matched to a gene: 8. Germline loops: CDR1 SGHDT, CDR2 YYEEEE. This CDR3 comprises 15 residues. Sequencing used immunoSEQ multiplex PCR; TCRdb keeps in-frame clones, though not all of them. The data contain approximately 71,000 clones, roughly 89% of them seen just once; the ten biggest clones take up just under 2%. The TCR was taken from a female donor with multiple sclerosis, enrolled in a pregnancy study. This chain joins TRBV5-6 and TRBJ2-1, with 7 bases aligning to TRBD1. Specimen: peripheral blood, collected in the second trimester of pregnancy. CDR3 amino acids: CASSRIGTDYNEQFF. The CDR3 DNA is TGTGCCAGCAGCCGAATCGGGACAGATTACAATGAGCAGTTCTTC.